Sequencing of this TCR beta chain was carried out in a study of T-cell memory formation after mild COVID-19. In the study overall: In these data, TCR clusters were largely donor specific.

This clonotype was observed at least ten times. What it recognizes is unknown. The study's findings and limits: Clones shrinking between day 15 and 85 showed a balanced CD4/CD8 split, and those that grew later tilted toward CD4+.

The length of the CDR3 is 13 residues. Unmatched junction bases numbered 7, after V lost 8 bases and J lost 3 bases. Germline CDR1 is LGHDT and CDR2 is YNNKEL (reference sequence). TCRdb used MiXCR to reprocess the 5' RACE reads, holding one entry per CDR3 protein. The table shows 350,000 to 450,000 distinct CDR3 sequences, with roughly 14% occurring only once. The rearrangement joins TRBV3-1 to TRBJ2-7, with TRBD2 identical over 7 bases. The clonotype originates from a man between 18 and 35 years old who had mild COVID-19 (a few samples of this study predate the infection). Cell type and time point are not known. Sequenced input: PBMCs or a T cell subset sorted from them (not recorded which). As DNA, the CDR3 is TGTGCCAGCTCCCCCGGCGGGGGCTACGAGCAGTACTTC. It encodes CASSPGGGYEQYF.